Presented here are 5 T cell receptor beta chains from one specimen sequenced in a study of early T cells in non-severe SARS-CoV-2 infection. Each CDR3 protein gets one entry after TCRdb re-called the 5' RACE reads with MiXCR. Of tens of thousands of distinct CDR3 sequences in the sample, about 5.1% are singletons; the top ten hold 2% to 3%. Material: whole blood. These receptors were collected from an adult who was a healthcare worker with PCR-confirmed SARS-CoV-2 infection or an uninfected control (not recorded which).

The sample holds many counts of this clonotype. The chain carries TRBV27 and TRBJ1-6; weak D call: TRBD1 (5 bases). This CDR3 has 15 residues. Germline V gene sequence: CDR1 MNHEY, CDR2 SMNVEV (reference sequence). The V end was cut by 0 bases, the J end by 5 bases, with 8 bases between. CDR3 sequence: CASSLSGTDNSPLHF. Written as DNA, the CDR3 is TGTGCCAGCAGTTTATCCGGGACGGATAATTCACCCCTCCACTTT.

This clonotype was detected ten times or more. The chain couples TRBV18 to TRBJ2-5, with D tentatively TRBD2 (5 bases). V shed 3 bases and J shed 5 bases, with 19 bases lying between them. The CDR3 totals 16 residues. The V gene's germline CDR1 is KGHSH and CDR2 LQKENI. The CDR3 DNA reads TGTGCCAGCTCACCGCTCCCGGAGGTCACTCAGGAGACCCAGTACTTC. As protein: CASSPLPEVTQETQYF. The whole variable domain, filled in from reference TRBV18 and TRBJ2-5, reads NAGVMQNPRHLVRRRGQEARLRCSPMKGHSHVYWYRQLPEEGLKFMVYLQKENIIDESGMPKERFSAEFPKEGPSILRIQQVVRGDSAAYFCASSPLPEVTQETQYFGPGTRLLVL.

This clonotype was seen many times. The chain links TRBV5-1 to TRBJ2-7, with D perhaps TRBD1 (5 bases). The CDR3 covers 15 residues. Germline loops: CDR1 SGHRS, CDR2 YFSETQ. The V and J ends lost 5 bases and 5 bases respectively, with 20 bases between them. The CDR3 protein is CASRTGARVDDEQYF. DNA for the CDR3: TGCGCCAGCAGGACTGGAGCCAGGGTGGACGACGAGCAGTACTTC.

This chain joins TRBV3-1 and TRBJ2-5, with a weak D call TRBD1 (5 bases). The CDR3 sequence is 18 residues long. The germline V gene encodes CDR1 LGHDT and CDR2 YNNKEL (reference sequence). V was trimmed by 0 bases and J by 0 bases, leaving 17 bases between them. CDR3 DNA: TGTGCCAGCAGCCAAGATAAGGCCACAGGCCAAAACCAAGAGACCCAGTACTTC. It is translated as CASSQDKATGQNQETQYF.

In this sample, this clonotype turned up many times. DNA for the CDR3: TGCAGCGTAGCGGTTACTGGAAACACCATATATTTT. It codes for CSVAVTGNTIYF. The chain carries TRBV29-1 and TRBJ1-3, with D hard to call. Trimming left V 6 bases short and J 2 bases short, with 8 bases between. Germline V lookup: CDR1 SQVTM, CDR2 ANQGSEA. The CDR3 has 12 amino acids.